This is a list of T cell receptor beta chains from one sample in a study of neoadjuvant anti-PD-1 for oral cavity cancer. Some clones are missing from TCRdb's copy, which holds only in-frame ones; the method was immunoSEQ multiplex PCR. In the table there are about 42,000 clones, 77% of which are singletons. Sequences were derived from PBMCs, sampled after nivolumab (anti-PD-1) treatment. These TCRs come from a person aged 40 to 85 with oral cavity squamous cell carcinoma. Both conserved end residues are part of each CDR3. Clone size, where shown, is once, few, many, or a class for clones that have expanded.

size: once; J: TRBJ1-4; V: TRBV7-6; CDR3: CASSLAGESNEKLFF
size: NA; J: NA; V: TRBV2; CDR3: CASKRTSGGTNEQYF
size: few; J: TRBJ1-2; V: TRBV27; CDR3: CASSLSGGGRGYTF
size: NA; J: TRBJ2-6; V: TRBV5-1; CDR3: CASRGYGANVLTF
size: NA; J: TRBJ2-7; V: TRBV20-1; CDR3: CSAQLIYEQYF
size: NA; J: TRBJ2-7; V: TRBV11-2; CDR3: CASSQTSGINEQYF
size: NA; J: TRBJ1-4; V: TRBV4-1; CDR3: CASSPAAGGNEKLFF
size: NA; J: TRBJ2-5; V: TRBV19; CDR3: CASSTLAGGRETQYF
size: once; J: TRBJ2-7; V: TRBV7-6; CDR3: CASSSTTVSSYEQYF
size: once; J: TRBJ2-7; V: TRBV4-1; CDR3: CASSQDQDGAQAYEQYF
size: NA; J: TRBJ2-1; V: TRBV10-2; CDR3: CASSDRVRGNEQFF
size: NA; J: TRBJ1-4; V: TRBV27; CDR3: CASSFGTSGQRREKLFF
size: NA; J: TRBJ2-7; V: TRBV30; CDR3: CAWSLGSEQYF
size: NA; J: TRBJ2-1; V: TRBV4-1; CDR3: CASSPFPPPYNEQFF
size: NA; J: TRBJ1-1; V: TRBV5-4; CDR3: CASSLEPTGGFEAFF
size: few; J: TRBJ1-4; V: TRBV28; CDR3: CASSLGVAQYEKLFF
size: NA; J: TRBJ2-5; V: TRBV6-1; CDR3: CASSAPSGGKETQYF
size: few; J: TRBJ2-3; V: TRBV29-1; CDR3: CSVSGRVTDTQYF
size: NA; J: TRBJ2-3; V: TRBV10-2; CDR3: CASPLDSSGRTDTQYF
size: NA; J: TRBJ2-3; V: TRBV5-1; CDR3: CASSLEAGGQGDTQYF
size: NA; J: TRBJ1-6; V: TRBV5-1; CDR3: CASSASTGGYNSPLHF
size: once; J: TRBJ1-2; V: TRBV15; CDR3: CATSSRGQDYGYTF
size: NA; J: TRBJ2-7; V: TRBV5-4; CDR3: CASSLIGAGEQYF
size: NA; J: TRBJ2-1; V: TRBV5-1; CDR3: CASSLAGSSYNEQFF
size: few; J: TRBJ1-5; V: TRBV4-1; CDR3: CASSQVTTNQPQHF
size: NA; J: TRBJ1-3; V: TRBV5-1; CDR3: CASSSPGQGDTIYF
size: NA; J: TRBJ1-5; V: TRBV5-1; CDR3: CASSPGGRTSNQPQHF
size: NA; J: TRBJ1-2; V: TRBV28; CDR3: CASTPRDREVSGYTF
size: NA; J: TRBJ1-1; V: TRBV5-1; CDR3: CASSSGGTTVNTEAFF
size: NA; J: TRBJ2-5; V: TRBV5-1; CDR3: CASSLGGGGQETQYF
size: NA; J: TRBJ2-7; V: TRBV10-2; CDR3: CASGRLAWYEQYF
size: few; J: TRBJ1-2; V: TRBV4-1; CDR3: CASSQEPPYGYTF
size: once; J: TRBJ1-3; V: TRBV6-6; CDR3: CASSSRDLRSGNTIYF
size: NA; J: TRBJ2-7; V: TRBV7-9; CDR3: CASSLVSSYEQYF
size: NA; J: TRBJ2-1; V: TRBV27; CDR3: CASRQGLSSYNEQFF
size: NA; J: TRBJ2-2; V: TRBV30; CDR3: CAWSPGRRLAGLTGELFF
size: NA; J: TRBJ2-4; V: TRBV5-1; CDR3: CASSLDATSGPRYF
size: NA; J: TRBJ2-1; V: TRBV5-4; CDR3: CASSLRLAGHNEQFF
size: NA; J: TRBJ2-2; V: TRBV12-5; CDR3: CASALGGGISGELFF
size: NA; J: TRBJ2-1; V: TRBV27; CDR3: CASSLGQLNEQFF
size: NA; J: TRBJ2-2; V: TRBV11-2; CDR3: CASSPGTGGTGELFF
size: NA; J: TRBJ1-1; V: TRBV20-1; CDR3: CSARKNTEAFF
size: NA; J: TRBJ2-1; V: TRBV27; CDR3: CASSRGARAPYNEQFF
size: NA; J: TRBJ2-7; V: TRBV19; CDR3: CASGAGGNYEQYF
size: once; J: TRBJ1-2; V: TRBV25-1; CDR3: CASSESGAALHGYTF
size: few; J: TRBJ1-5; V: TRBV18; CDR3: CASSLTDKSNQPQHF
size: NA; J: TRBJ2-5; V: TRBV11-2; CDR3: CASSFSGVKETQYF
size: NA; J: TRBJ2-5; V: TRBV5-4; CDR3: CASSSPSGGSETQYF
size: once; J: TRBJ2-4; V: TRBV28; CDR3: CASIPDSKFEAKNIQYF
size: NA; J: TRBJ2-2; V: TRBV12-5; CDR3: CASGLTAPSGRFRGELFF